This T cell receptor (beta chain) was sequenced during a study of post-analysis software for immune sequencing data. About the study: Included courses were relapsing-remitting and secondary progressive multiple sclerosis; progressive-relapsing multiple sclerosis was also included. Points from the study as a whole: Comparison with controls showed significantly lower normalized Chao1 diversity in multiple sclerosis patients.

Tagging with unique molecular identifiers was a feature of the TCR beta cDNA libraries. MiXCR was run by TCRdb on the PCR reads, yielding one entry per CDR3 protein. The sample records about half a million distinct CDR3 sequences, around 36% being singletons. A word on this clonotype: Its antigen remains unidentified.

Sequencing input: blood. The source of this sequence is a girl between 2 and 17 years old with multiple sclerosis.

Here the CDR3 reads CASDTGGDIQETQYF. The CDR3 region has the DNA TGCGCCAGCGACACAGGGGGTGATATCCAAGAGACCCAGTACTTC. This chain uses TRBV5-1 with TRBJ2-5; 8 nucleotides align to TRBD1. The germline gives CDR1 SGHRS, CDR2 YFSETQ. CDR3 length: 15 amino acids. V dropped 7 bases and J dropped 1; count of bases not matched to a gene: 9. The full variable domain, with the rest looked up from reference TRBV5-1 and TRBJ2-5, is KAGVTQTPRYLIKTRGQQVTLSCSPISGHRSVSWYQQTPGQGLQFLFEYFSETQRNKGNFPGRFSGRQFSNSRSEMNVSTLELGDSALYLCASDTGGDIQETQYFGPGTRLLVL.